These 28 T cell receptor beta chains came from one sample sequenced in a study of T cells in tuberculosis. This table comes from immunoSEQ multiplex PCR, and its TCRdb copy is limited to in-frame clones, with some not included. The table lists over 30,000 clones, roughly 87% of them singletons. Time point: new active TB diagnosis, blood taken before or within 7 days of starting treatment. This sample comprised PBMCs, obtained at tuberculosis diagnosis. The receptors originated from an adult with tuberculosis.

The gene calls are TRBV6-6 and TRBJ2-2; weak D call: TRBD2 (7 bases). This CDR3 has 15 residues. Germline V gives CDR1 MNHNY, CDR2 SVGAGI (reference sequence). V lost 2 bases, J lost 3 bases, and 10 bases lay in between. The DNA of the CDR3 is TGTGCCAGCAGTTACGTAGGGGGGGACACCGGGGAGCTGTTTTTT. Translated: CASSYVGGDTGELFF.

CDR3 nucleotide sequence: TGTGCCAGCCAATCAGGGGCAGAGGGAAGCTATGGCTACACCTTC. Its translation is CASQSGAEGSYGYTF. J is TRBJ1-2 and V is TRBV28, with D possibly being TRBD1 (6 bases). Germline CDR1 and CDR2: MDHEN and SYDVKM. Trimming removed 8 bases from V and 4 bases from J, with 20 bases in between. The CDR3 totals 15 residues.

The chain joins TRBV13 to TRBJ2-5; D is uncertain. The CDR3 contains 12 residues. CDR1 and CDR2 from the germline V gene are PRHDT and FYEKMQ (reference sequence). V lost 0 bases and J 5 bases, leaving 4 bases between the germline ends. Written as DNA, the CDR3 is TGTGCCAGCAGCTTAGGCTCCGAGACCCAGTACTTC. It encodes CASSLGSETQYF.

For the CDR3, the DNA is TGTGCCAGTAGTATGCCCGGGAATCAGCCCCAGCATTTT. Protein sequence: CASSMPGNQPQHF. This chain connects TRBV19 to TRBJ1-5; no clear D. V was pared by 3 bases and J by 4 bases, with 7 bases between. This CDR3 contains 13 residues. In germline, CDR1 is LNHDA, CDR2 SQIVND (reference sequence).

The chain combines TRBV10-2 with TRBJ2-7; 10 bases fit TRBD2. Losses at the gene ends were 0 bases for V and 1 base for J; bases not matched to a gene: 3. There are 16 residues in the CDR3. Germline V CDR1 and CDR2: WSHSY, SAAADI. The CDR3 region is CASSESGLAISYEQYF. CDR3 nucleotides: TGCGCCAGCAGTGAGTCGGGACTAGCGATATCCTACGAGCAGTACTTC.

The V gene is TRBV6-5, the J gene TRBJ2-7, with 9 bases identical to TRBD2. Germline assignment: CDR1 MNHEY and CDR2 SVGAGI. The V gene end was trimmed by 7 bases and the J gene end by 7 bases; junction bases not matched to a gene: 14. This CDR3 comprises 15 residues. The CDR3 DNA follows: TGTGCCAGCAACAGCGGGGGGCCCCGCTCGGGGGAGCAGTACTTC. It specifies CASNSGGPRSGEQYF.

In its sample, this clone was seen a few times. The chain recombines TRBV2 with TRBJ2-2; 8 bases match TRBD1. The CDR3 has 15 amino acids. V was pared by 3 bases and J by 7 bases, with 7 bases of the junction left unmatched. Germline-derived CDR1 and CDR2 are SNHLY and FYNNEI. The CDR3, as DNA: TGTGCCAGCAGTGAGCAGGGGGCGCAAGGCGGGGAGCTGTTTTTT. This translates into CASSEQGAQGGELFF. The full variable domain, its missing parts supplied by reference TRBV2 and TRBJ2-2, is EPEVTQTPSHQVTQMGQEVILRCVPISNHLYFYWYRQILGQKVEFLVSFYNNEISEKSEIFDDQFSVERPDGSNFTLKIRSTKLEDSAMYFCASSEQGAQGGELFFGEGSRLTVL.

The genes are TRBV29-1 and TRBJ2-1; the match to TRBD2 covers 11 bases. The V and J ends lost 3 bases and 10 bases, in that order; junction bases with no gene match: 11. The CDR3 extends over 15 amino acids. In germline, CDR1 is SQVTM, CDR2 ANQGSEA. The CDR3 spells CSVEGLAGGRGEQFF. The CDR3 DNA sequence: TGCAGCGTTGAGGGGTTAGCGGGAGGGAGGGGGGAGCAGTTCTTC.

The J gene is TRBJ1-2, the V gene TRBV12-5; a weak D match, TRBD1 (5 bases). V gave up 5 bases and J gave up 4 bases, with 5 bases separating them. This CDR3 region has 11 residues. In germline, CDR1 is LGHNT, CDR2 FRNRAP. The DNA of the CDR3 is TGTGCTAGTGGTACAGGCTATGGCTACACCTTC. This gives the protein CASGTGYGYTF.

This chain joins TRBV9 and TRBJ1-1; a weak D match, TRBD1 (5 bases). CDR1 SGDLS and CDR2 YYNGEE come from the germline V gene. The germline V and J ends were trimmed by 4 bases and 1 base, with 14 bases remaining between them. The CDR3 contains 15 residues. As DNA, the CDR3 is TGTGCCAGCAGCCCCAGGGTAGGAGCGAACACTGAAGCTTTCTTT. Encoded protein: CASSPRVGANTEAFF.

The chain joins TRBV5-4 to TRBJ2-1; D ambiguous. Trimming cost V 4 bases and J 6 bases, with 8 bases left between them. The CDR3 is 12 residues long. Germline V gives CDR1 SGHNT, CDR2 YYREEE (reference sequence). Here the CDR3 reads CASSGDSNEQFF. The CDR3 bases are TGTGCCAGCAGCGGAGATAGCAATGAGCAGTTCTTC.

The gene calls are TRBV2 and TRBJ2-5; D is possibly TRBD1 (5 bases). Trimming shortened V by 5 bases and J by 1 base, and 8 bases separated the two germline ends. Germline V gene data show CDR1 as SNHLY and CDR2 as FYNNEI. The CDR3 covers 13 residues. The CDR3 here is CASSTTVQETQYF. The CDR3 region has the DNA TGTGCCAGCAGTACGACAGTCCAAGAGACCCAGTACTTC.

This chain links TRBV28 with TRBJ2-7; 9 nucleotides line up with TRBD1. V lost 6 bases and J lost 5; bases outside the gene matches: 8. The V gene's germline CDR1 is MDHEN and CDR2 SYDVKM. The CDR3 length is 14 residues. The CDR3 nucleotides are TGTGCCAGCAGCCGAACAGGGGGCGCCGACGAGCAGTACTTC. This gives the protein CASSRTGGADEQYF. The full variable domain, rest sourced from reference TRBV28 and TRBJ2-7, is DVKVTQSSRYLVKRTGEKVFLECVQDMDHENMFWYRQDPGLGLRLIYFSYDVKMKEKGDIPEGYSVSREKKERFSLILESASTNQTSMYLCASSRTGGADEQYFGPGTRLTVT.

This clone appeared once. The chain carries TRBV5-1 and TRBJ2-3, with D tentatively TRBD2 (5 bases). The CDR3 has 17 amino acids. With 0 bases removed from V and 2 bases from J, the gap between germline ends came to 16 bases. Germline assignment: CDR1 SGHRS and CDR2 YFSETQ. CDR3 in DNA: TGCGCCAGCAGCTTGGAGTATTTCCCCGGGGACACAGATACGCAGTATTTT. This encodes CASSLEYFPGDTDTQYF.

The chain uses TRBV4-1 and TRBJ2-7; 7 bases are shared with TRBD2. The CDR3 is 13 amino acids. Germline V gives CDR1 MGHRA, CDR2 YSYEKL. The V and J ends lost 0 bases and 6 bases, in that order; junction bases with no gene match: 2. The CDR3 DNA is TGCGCCAGCAGCCAAGACGGGAGGAGCGAGCAGTACTTC. The encoded protein is CASSQDGRSEQYF.

This sequence joins TRBV28 and TRBJ1-2; unclear D gene. Germline loops: CDR1 MDHEN, CDR2 SYDVKM. Trimming cost V 5 bases and J 4 bases, with 11 bases left between them. The CDR3 has 13 residues. CDR3: CASSPSEGYGYTF. The CDR3 DNA sequence: TGTGCCAGCAGTCCTAGTGAGGGCTATGGCTACACCTTC.

The chain links TRBV29-1 to TRBJ2-1; TRBD2 matches 14 bases. J gave up 6 bases and V 7 bases, and 5 bases lay outside the gene matches. Looked up from germline, CDR1 is SQVTM and CDR2 is ANQGSEA. The length of the CDR3 is 14 residues. CDR3 region: CSGLGLAGVNEQFF. CDR3 nucleotide sequence: TGCAGCGGCCTGGGACTAGCGGGAGTCAATGAGCAGTTCTTC.

The gene calls are TRBV7-2 and TRBJ2-5; tentative D call: TRBD2 (6 bases). The V gene's germline CDR1 is SGHTA and CDR2 FQGNSA. Trimming pared 1 base from V and 4 bases from J, leaving 13 bases between. The CDR3 totals 15 residues. The CDR3, as DNA: TGTGCCAGCAGCTTAGTGTTTTCGGGGGTAGAGACCCAGTACTTC. As protein: CASSLVFSGVETQYF.

The V gene is TRBV5-1, the J gene TRBJ2-7; D ambiguous. Trimming took 7 bases from V and 0 from J, leaving 14 bases between them. In germline, CDR1 is SGHRS, CDR2 YFSETQ. This CDR3 has 14 amino acids. The CDR3 spells CASRPLYSSYEQYF. The DNA of the CDR3 is TGCGCCAGCCGCCCGCTATATAGCTCCTACGAGCAGTACTTC.

The chain combines TRBV6-1 with TRBJ1-6; tentatively, D is TRBD1 (6 bases). V dropped 1 base and J dropped 0 bases, with 10 bases sitting between them. The CDR3 covers 17 residues. Germline CDR1 MNHNS, CDR2 SASEGT. CDR3 protein: CASSEEGGLSYNSPLHF. In DNA, the CDR3 is TGTGCCAGCAGTGAAGAGGGGGGGCTCTCCTATAATTCACCCCTCCACTTT.

The V and J genes are TRBV6-5 and TRBJ1-3; weak D call: TRBD1 (6 bases). Germline CDR1 MNHEY, CDR2 SVGAGI. V was shortened by 3 bases and J by 4 bases, with 13 bases between the two germline ends. The CDR3 length is 15 residues. Here the CDR3 DNA reads TGTGCCAGCAGTTATCGGGGGGCGTCGGGAAACACCATATATTTT. Translating gives CASSYRGASGNTIYF.

This chain's CDR3 is CASSEGLAAHEQYF. The CDR3 nucleotides read TGTGCCAGCAGCGAAGGACTAGCGGCCCACGAGCAGTACTTC. The rearrangement uses TRBV7-8 and TRBJ2-7, with 10 bases fitting TRBD2. The CDR3 has 14 amino acids. V shed 5 bases and J 5 bases; nucleotides not matched to a gene: 6. Germline CDR1 reads SGHVS; CDR2 reads FQNEAQ.

The chain is built from TRBV5-4 and TRBJ2-1; weak D call: TRBD2 (6 bases). Germline loops: CDR1 SGHNT, CDR2 YYREEE (reference sequence). The V gene lost 0 bases and the J gene lost 4 bases, with 8 bases spanning the gap. The CDR3 loop spans 14 amino acids. CDR3 loop: CASSLVAEYNEQFF. The CDR3 nucleotides read TGTGCCAGCAGCTTGGTAGCGGAGTACAATGAGCAGTTCTTC.

The genes are TRBV18 and TRBJ2-3; 11 bases agree with TRBD1. The germline gives CDR1 KGHSH, CDR2 LQKENI. This CDR3 has 17 residues. With V trimmed by 3 bases and J by 5 bases, 10 bases remained unmatched. This CDR3 reads CASSPLGQGASLDTQYF. For the CDR3, the DNA is TGTGCCAGCTCACCGCTAGGACAGGGGGCGTCCTTAGATACGCAGTATTTT.

The chain employs TRBV2 and TRBJ1-2; the match to TRBD1 covers 7 bases. The CDR3 spans 15 residues. Germline CDR1 is SNHLY and CDR2 is FYNNEI. Trimming at V came to 5 bases and at J to 0 bases, leaving 6 bases not matched to a gene. Here the CDR3 DNA reads TGTGCCAGCAGTCGTATCAGGGGGGCTAACTATGGCTACACCTTC. Translation: CASSRIRGANYGYTF.

This chain joins TRBV27 and TRBJ1-3; D perhaps matches TRBD1 (5 bases). With 0 bases removed from V and 10 bases from J, the gap between germline ends came to 10 bases. Germline-derived CDR1 and CDR2 are MNHEY and SMNVEV (reference sequence). There are 13 residues in the CDR3. The CDR3 loop reads CASSLSSGGTIYF. CDR3 DNA: TGTGCCAGCAGTTTATCATCCGGGGGAACCATATATTTT.

V and J are TRBV11-2 and TRBJ2-5; no clear D. Germline CDR1 reads SGHAT; CDR2 reads FQNNGV. Trimming left V 5 bases short and J 2 bases short, with 12 bases between. CDR3 length: 14 residues. The CDR3 sequence: CASSPRRAQETQYF. The CDR3 coding sequence is TGTGCCAGCAGCCCCCGGAGAGCTCAAGAGACCCAGTACTTC. Complete variable domain (other parts from reference TRBV11-2 and TRBJ2-5): EAGVAQSPRYKIIEKRQSVAFWCNPISGHATLYWYQQILGQGPKLLIQFQNNGVVDDSQLPKDRFSAERLKGVDSTLKIQPAKLEDSAVYLCASSPRRAQETQYFGPGTRLLVL.

J is TRBJ2-5 and V is TRBV2; perhaps TRBD1 as D (5 bases). V lost 4 bases, J lost 5 bases, and 11 bases lay in between. The germline gives CDR1 SNHLY, CDR2 FYNNEI. The CDR3 sequence is 13 residues long. The CDR3 sequence: CASSGNRIETQYF. For the CDR3, the DNA is TGTGCCAGCAGTGGCAACAGGATCGAGACCCAGTACTTC.